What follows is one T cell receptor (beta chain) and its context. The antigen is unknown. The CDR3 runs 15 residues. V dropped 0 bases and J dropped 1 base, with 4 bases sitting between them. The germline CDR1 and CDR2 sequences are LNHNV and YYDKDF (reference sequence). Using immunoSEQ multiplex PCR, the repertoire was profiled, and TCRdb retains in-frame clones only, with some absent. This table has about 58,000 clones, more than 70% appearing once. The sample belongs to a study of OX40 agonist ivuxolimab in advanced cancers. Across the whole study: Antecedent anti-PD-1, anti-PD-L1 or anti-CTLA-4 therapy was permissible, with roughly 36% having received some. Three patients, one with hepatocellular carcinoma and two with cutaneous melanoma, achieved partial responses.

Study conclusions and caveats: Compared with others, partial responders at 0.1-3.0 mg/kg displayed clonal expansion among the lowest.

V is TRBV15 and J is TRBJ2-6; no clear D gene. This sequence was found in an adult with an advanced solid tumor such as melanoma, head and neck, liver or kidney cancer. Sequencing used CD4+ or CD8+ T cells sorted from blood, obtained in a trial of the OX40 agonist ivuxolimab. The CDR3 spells CATSRDGSGANVLTF. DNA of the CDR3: TGTGCCACCAGCAGAGATGGGTCTGGGGCCAACGTCCTGACTTTC.